This T cell receptor (beta chain) was sequenced for a study of T cell responses to AZD1222 COVID-19 vaccine. Whole-study context: Timing groups of about 4 and about 12 weeks for second doses were pooled. General study findings and limits: Nearly half of unique spike-specific TCRs reportedly avoided B.1.351 and B.1.1.7 mutated regions. Clonal diversity may have been underestimated, and the donors were mostly white British, with more females than males. Spike-specific TCR depth and breadth grew after two AZD1222 doses.

The CDR3 extends over 14 amino acids. Trimming left V 1 base short and J 4 bases short, with 10 bases between. Per the germline V gene, CDR1 is SGHVS and CDR2 is FQNEAQ. As regards this clone: Its antigen remains unknown.

Assay: immunoSEQ multiplex PCR; the TCRdb copy retains only in-frame clones and omits some. The table has about 260,000 clones, 85% to 95% seen once. This sample comprised peripheral blood, obtained on day 0 of AZD1222 vaccination. V and J are TRBV7-8 and TRBJ1-2, with D possibly matching TRBD1 (5 bases). This TCR was sampled from an adult in good health. CDR3 in amino acids: CASSLGQIFYGYTF. The CDR3 DNA is TGTGCCAGCAGCTTAGGACAGATTTTCTATGGCTACACCTTC.